This T cell receptor beta chain was sequenced in a study of T-cell reconstitution after alpha-beta-depleted transplantation in children. At least ten counts were recorded for this clonotype. As it was prepared, the TCRbeta library received unique molecular identifiers. One entry per CDR3 protein, called by TCRdb with MiXCR from the PCR reads. The sample has 200,000 to 250,000 distinct CDR3 sequences; approximately 9.5% are singletons. The CDR3 is made up of 9 amino acids. The V gene lost 8 bases and the J gene lost 5 bases, with 3 bases spanning the gap. The sequencing here drew on PBMCs from the stem cell graft donor, taken from the stem cell graft. This rearrangement joins TRBV12-3 or TRBV12-4 to TRBJ1-2; no clear D. The sequence derives from a human donor who donated a stem cell graft to a child with acute lymphoblastic leukemia. The CDR3 coding sequence is TGTGCCAGCGGATATGGCTACACCTTC. Protein sequence: CASGYGYTF.